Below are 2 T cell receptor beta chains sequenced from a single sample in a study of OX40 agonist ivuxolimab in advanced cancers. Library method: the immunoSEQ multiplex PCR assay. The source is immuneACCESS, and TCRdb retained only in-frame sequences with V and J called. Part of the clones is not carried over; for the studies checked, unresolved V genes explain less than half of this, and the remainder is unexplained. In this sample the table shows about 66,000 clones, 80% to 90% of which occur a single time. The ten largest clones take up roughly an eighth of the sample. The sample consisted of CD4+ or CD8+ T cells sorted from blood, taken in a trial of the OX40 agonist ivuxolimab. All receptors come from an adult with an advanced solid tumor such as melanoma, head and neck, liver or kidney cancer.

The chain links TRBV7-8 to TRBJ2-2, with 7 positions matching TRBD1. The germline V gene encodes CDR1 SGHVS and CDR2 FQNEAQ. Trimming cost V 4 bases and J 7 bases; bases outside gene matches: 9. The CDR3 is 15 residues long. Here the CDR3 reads CASSSTTGVFGELFF. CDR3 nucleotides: TGTGCCAGCAGCTCAACCACAGGGGTTTTCGGGGAGCTGTTTTTT.

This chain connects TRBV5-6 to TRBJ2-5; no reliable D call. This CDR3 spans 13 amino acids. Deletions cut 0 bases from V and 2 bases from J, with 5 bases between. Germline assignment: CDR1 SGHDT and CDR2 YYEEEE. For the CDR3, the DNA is TGTGCCAGCAGCTTGGCGCATCAAGAGACCCAGTACTTC. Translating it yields CASSLAHQETQYF.